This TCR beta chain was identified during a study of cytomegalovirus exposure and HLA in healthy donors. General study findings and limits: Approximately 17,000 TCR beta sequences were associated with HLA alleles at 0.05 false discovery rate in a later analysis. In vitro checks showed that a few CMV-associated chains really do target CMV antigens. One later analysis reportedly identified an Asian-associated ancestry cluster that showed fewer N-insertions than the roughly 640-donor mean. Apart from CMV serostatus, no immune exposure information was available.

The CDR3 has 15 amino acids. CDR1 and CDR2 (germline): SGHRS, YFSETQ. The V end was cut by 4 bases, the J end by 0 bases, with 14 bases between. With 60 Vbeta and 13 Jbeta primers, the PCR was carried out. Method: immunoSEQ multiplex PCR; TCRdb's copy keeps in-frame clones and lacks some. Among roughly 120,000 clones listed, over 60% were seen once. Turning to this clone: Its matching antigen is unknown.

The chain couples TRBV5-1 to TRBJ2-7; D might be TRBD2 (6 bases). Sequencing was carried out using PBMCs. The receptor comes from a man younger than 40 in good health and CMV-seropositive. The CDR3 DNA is TGCGCCAGCAGCCCCCGGGCGACTAGCTCCTACGAGCAGTACTTC. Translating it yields CASSPRATSSYEQYF.